This TCR beta chain emerged from a study of identical twins. A single record per CDR3 protein comes from TCRdb applying MiXCR to the 5' RACE reads. There are about 1.7 million distinct CDR3 sequences in the sample; about 32% occur only once, and approximately 0.25% lies in the top ten. The J segment lost 4 bases and the V segment lost 3 bases, leaving 7 bases of the junction unmatched. The CDR3 is 14 residues long. Germline values: CDR1 DFQATT, CDR2 SNEGSKA (reference sequence). The clonotype comes from a newborn girl in good health. This sequence joins TRBV20-1 and TRBJ2-7; 9 positions match TRBD1. Sequences were obtained from cord blood. CDR3 sequence (DNA): TGCAGTGCTAGTTTACAGGGGGCTATATACGAGCAGTACTTC. Translating gives CSASLQGAIYEQYF.